This TCR beta chain was identified in a study of blood T cells in healthy people across ages. The authors ran a second PCR of 7 to 11 cycles using a sample-barcoded 5' primer and a J-beta primer mix. Each cDNA molecule, via a template-switch adaptor with 12 random nucleotides, was tagged. From each sample, at least 2.5 million paired-end reads containing CDR3 were obtained. MiXCR, run by TCRdb on the 5' RACE reads, gives a single entry per CDR3 protein. This sample has 580,000 or so distinct CDR3 sequences, with around 48% found just once. This CDR3 is built from 12 residues. From germline, CDR1 is SGHTA and CDR2 FQGNSA. Trimming took off 1 base at V and 5 bases at J, with 5 bases between the two ends.

V is TRBV7-2 and J is TRBJ2-5; D is ambiguous. Sequencing used blood. The source is an elderly man in good health. In DNA, the CDR3 is TGTGCCAGCAGCTTAGTTTCGGAGACCCAGTACTTC. This sequence encodes CASSLVSETQYF.